This record looks at one TCR beta chain sequence and its context. Investigators isolated RNA and reverse transcribed it into cDNA to act as the sequencing template. The table came from immunoSEQ multiplex PCR; TCRdb's copy has only in-frame clones and leaves some out. The data contain 150,000 to 250,000 clones, about 62% of them singletons. The sample comes from a study of CD8+ T cells in alopecia areata. Study as a whole: Treated patients received severity scores based on the percentage of scalp area affected.

This CDR3 contains 18 residues. Trimming took 0 bases from V and 0 from J, leaving 15 bases between them. CDR1 LNHNV and CDR2 YYDKDF come from the germline V gene (reference sequence). The treatment is: oral pan-JAK inhibitor, 5-10 mg twice daily. The receptor's source is a human donor with alopecia areata. The chain employs TRBV15 and TRBJ1-5; D possibly corresponds to TRBD1 (5 bases). Sample: CD4+ T cells sorted from blood, taken at week 24, from a patient treated with tofacitinib. CDR3 nucleotide sequence: TGTGCCACCAGCAGAGATCTTGCAGGGCACGCTAGCAATCAGCCCCAGCATTTT. It translates to CATSRDLAGHASNQPQHF.